Listed below are T cell receptor beta chains from one sample, sequenced in a study of a mutant IDH1 vaccine in newly diagnosed glioma. The method was immunoSEQ multiplex PCR; TCRdb's version includes in-frame clones alone and lacks a portion of them. This sample carries tens of thousands of clones, around 82% of them seen once, and the ten largest clones take 3% to 3.5%. Antigen specificity for these receptors is unknown. The sequenced sample was PBMCs, obtained from a glioma patient whose treatment included an IDH1 peptide vaccine. These receptors all stem from a woman aged 18-35 years with glioma. Some clones in this sample may be carry-over from other donors' samples. Both conserved end residues are part of each CDR3. A D gene is named only where the DNA matches it firmly. Clone sizes are given selectively: once, few, many, or a class where the clone is expanded.

d_gene | j_gene | v_gene | len | abundance | CDR3aa | CDR3nt
NA | TRBJ1-5 | TRBV7-6 | 14 | NA | CASSLAGAGQPQHF | TGTGCCAGCAGCTTGGCAGGGGCCGGTCAGCCCCAGCATTTT
NA | TRBJ1-1 | TRBV12-5 | 15 | NA | CASGPRPKSNTEAFF | TGTGCTAGTGGTCCGCGGCCGAAATCGAACACTGAAGCTTTCTTT
NA | TRBJ2-7 | TRBV27 | 14 | once | CASSLDTRIYEQYF | TGTGCCAGCAGTTTGGACACAAGAATTTACGAGCAGTACTTC
NA | TRBJ2-2 | TRBV27 | 14 | NA | CASSIAGGGGELFF | TGTGCCAGCAGTATAGCAGGGGGAGGCGGGGAGCTGTTTTTT
TRBD1 | TRBJ2-7 | TRBV4-2 | 16 | once | CASSPPPGQGSYEQYF | TGTGCCAGCAGCCCACCGCCGGGACAGGGTTCCTACGAGCAGTACTTC
TRBD2 | TRBJ2-7 | TRBV6-6 | 14 | NA | CASKGLAGPYEQYF | TGTGCCAGCAAGGGACTAGCGGGGCCCTACGAGCAGTACTTC
TRBD1 | TRBJ1-4 | TRBV19 | 16 | NA | CASSTGTGGFGEKLFF | TGTGCCAGTAGTACCGGGACAGGGGGCTTCGGTGAAAAACTGTTTTTT
NA | TRBJ1-1 | TRBV5-4 | 14 | NA | CASSFTGGDTEAFF | TGTGCCAGCAGCTTCACAGGCGGGGACACTGAAGCTTTCTTT
NA | TRBJ2-7 | TRBV5-4 | 14 | NA | CASSSARTAHEQYF | TGTGCCAGCAGCTCCGCCCGGACAGCCCACGAGCAGTACTTC
TRBD1 | TRBJ1-5 | TRBV6-6 | 14 | once | CASSYTGANQPQHF | TGTGCCAGCAGTTACACAGGGGCCAATCAGCCCCAGCATTTT
NA | TRBJ2-7 | TRBV29-1 | 12 | NA | CSVEGGRYEQYF | TGCAGCGTTGAGGGCGGCCGCTACGAGCAGTACTTC
NA | TRBJ1-3 | TRBV27 | 14 | few | CASRQTYSGNTIYF | TGTGCCAGCAGACAGACATACTCTGGAAACACCATATATTTT
NA | TRBJ2-7 | TRBV15 | 14 | NA | CATSIGTRVEEQYF | TGTGCCACCAGCATTGGGACAAGGGTCGAGGAGCAGTACTTC
NA | TRBJ1-2 | TRBV25-1 | 14 | NA | CASSGQGLPSGYTF | TGTGCCAGCAGTGGGCAGGGCCTCCCCTCCGGCTACACCTTC
TRBD1 | TRBJ2-7 | TRBV11-3 | 15 | once | CASSPRQGPSYEQYF | TGTGCCAGCAGCCCTCGACAGGGACCGTCCTACGAGCAGTACTTC
TRBD2 | TRBJ2-3 | TRBV4-1 | 15 | NA | CASSGLAGGTDTQYF | TGCGCCAGCAGCGGACTAGCGGGGGGCACAGATACGCAGTATTTT
TRBD1 | TRBJ1-4 | TRBV6-1 | 14 | NA | CASNLQGANEKLFF | TGTGCCAGCAACTTACAGGGGGCTAATGAAAAACTGTTTTTT
TRBD1 | TRBJ1-4 | TRBV9 | 18 | NA | CASSRGTGGLGGNEKLFF | TGTGCCAGCAGCCGCGGGACAGGGGGGCTGGGAGGTAATGAAAAACTGTTTTTT
NA | TRBJ1-3 | TRBV21-1 | 16 | NA | CASSPPWTGPGNTIYF | TGTGCCAGCAGCCCGCCTTGGACAGGGCCGGGAAACACCATATATTTT
NA | TRBJ1-1 | TRBV29-1 | 12 | NA | CSVDRGNTEAFF | TGCAGCGTTGACAGGGGGAACACTGAAGCTTTCTTT
NA | TRBJ2-3 | TRBV15 | 15 | NA | CATSQDLERADTQYF | TGTGCCACCAGCCAAGACTTGGAAAGGGCAGATACGCAGTATTTT
TRBD2 | TRBJ2-3 | TRBV5-4 | 17 | NA | CASSLAGRGDSTDTQYF | TGTGCCAGCAGCTTGGCTGGGCGGGGGGACAGCACAGATACGCAGTATTTT
TRBD1 | TRBJ1-5 | TRBV5-1 | 15 | NA | CASSLTGGFSQPQHF | TGCGCCAGCAGCTTGACAGGGGGCTTCAGTCAGCCCCAGCATTTT
NA | TRBJ2-5 | TRBV2 | 12 | once | CARGTPGETQYF | TGTGCCAGGGGGACGCCCGGGGAGACCCAGTACTTC
TRBD1 | TRBJ2-5 | TRBV11-3 | 13 | NA | CATSRGPLGTQYF | TGTGCCACCTCCAGGGGGCCCTTGGGGACCCAGTACTTC
TRBD2 | TRBJ2-1 | TRBV5-1 | 16 | few | CASSLTGTSGYNEQFF | TGCGCCAGCAGCTTGACCGGGACTAGCGGCTACAATGAGCAGTTCTTC
NA | TRBJ2-7 | TRBV29-1 | 12 | few | CSVEVVGRGQYF | TGCAGCGTTGAAGTAGTAGGGAGAGGGCAGTACTTC
NA | TRBJ1-2 | TRBV5-1 | 13 | NA | CASSLTRDRGYTF | TGCGCCAGCAGCTTGACAAGGGATCGTGGCTACACCTTC
NA | TRBJ1-2 | TRBV6-6 | 14 | NA | CASSYGRTLYGYTF | TGTGCCAGCAGTTACGGGCGAACGCTCTATGGCTACACCTTC
NA | TRBJ1-3 | TRBV7-9 | 16 | once | CASSSKFRVSGNTIYF | TGTGCCAGCAGCTCCAAATTCAGGGTTTCCGGAAACACCATATATTTT
NA | TRBJ1-1 | TRBV5-1 | 14 | NA | CASSLVTGHTEAFF | TGCGCCAGCAGCTTGGTAACAGGGCATACTGAAGCTTTCTTT
TRBD1 | TRBJ2-5 | TRBV5-1 | 16 | NA | CASSLVPDRGIATQYF | TGCGCCAGCAGCTTGGTGCCAGACAGGGGGATCGCGACCCAGTACTTC
NA | TRBJ2-7 | TRBV5-4 | 14 | NA | CASSSFVGAYEQYF | TGTGCCAGCAGCTCCTTTGTTGGAGCCTACGAGCAGTACTTC
TRBD2 | TRBJ2-7 | TRBV10-1 | 14 | NA | CASSELAGGLEQYF | TGCGCCAGCAGTGAGCTAGCGGGAGGCCTCGAGCAGTACTTC
TRBD1 | TRBJ2-7 | TRBV4-3 | 15 | once | CASSPAQGGPYEQYF | TGCGCCAGCAGCCCCGCTCAAGGGGGCCCCTACGAGCAGTACTTC
NA | TRBJ2-5 | TRBV6-5 | 13 | NA | CASINRAGETQYF | TGTGCCAGCATAAACAGGGCGGGAGAGACCCAGTACTTC
NA | TRBJ1-5 | TRBV27 | 14 | NA | CASKYNGDNQPQHF | TGTGCCAGCAAGTATAACGGCGACAATCAGCCCCAGCATTTT
TRBD1 | TRBJ2-7 | TRBV30 | 12 | NA | CAWRTGSYEQYF | TGTGCCTGGAGGACAGGGTCCTACGAGCAGTACTTC
NA | TRBJ1-2 | TRBV25-1 | 13 | NA | CASSAGGFGGYTF | TGTGCCAGCAGCGCCGGAGGGTTTGGTGGCTACACCTTC
NA | TRBJ2-5 | TRBV5-1 | 14 | NA | CASSPGSQGETQYF | TGCGCCAGCAGCCCCGGGTCCCAGGGTGAGACCCAGTACTTC
NA | TRBJ1-3 | TRBV29-1 | 16 | NA | CSVEDKGRTVRNTIYF | TGCAGCGTTGAAGATAAGGGGCGGACGGTGAGAAACACCATATATTTT
TRBD2 | TRBJ2-1 | TRBV4-2 | 15 | NA | CASSQAGGTYNEQFF | TGTGCCAGCAGCCAGGCGGGGGGAACCTACAATGAGCAGTTCTTC
NA | TRBJ2-5 | TRBV30 | 17 | NA | CAWSVPPGDGWQETQYF | TGTGCCTGGAGTGTACCACCGGGAGACGGGTGGCAAGAGACCCAGTACTTC
NA | TRBJ2-7 | TRBV27 | 11 | NA | CASRTSYEQYF | TGTGCCAGCAGGACCTCCTACGAGCAGTACTTC
NA | TRBJ1-4 | TRBV4-3 | 14 | NA | CASSQRQGTEKLFF | TGCGCCAGCAGCCAACGCCAGGGAACTGAAAAACTGTTTTTT
NA | TRBJ2-3 | TRBV29-1 | 12 | NA | CSVVAGTDTQYF | TGCAGCGTTGTCGCAGGGACAGATACGCAGTATTTT
NA | TRBJ1-2 | TRBV11-2 | 13 | NA | CASSFSPNYGYTF | TGTGCCAGCAGTTTTTCCCCTAACTATGGCTACACCTTC
NA | TRBJ2-1 | TRBV6-1 | 13 | once | CASSEGSYNEQFF | TGTGCCAGCAGTGAAGGGTCCTACAATGAGCAGTTCTTC
NA | TRBJ2-5 | TRBV7-8 | 14 | NA | CASSLGGLQETQYF | TGTGCCAGCAGCTTAGGGGGTCTCCAAGAGACCCAGTACTTC
TRBD2 | TRBJ2-1 | TRBV4-2 | 17 | once | CASSQAQLAGGPNEQFF | TGTGCCAGCAGCCAAGCTCAATTAGCGGGGGGGCCCAATGAGCAGTTCTTC
NA | TRBJ2-7 | TRBV5-1 | 13 | NA | CASSFGTSAEQYF | TGCGCCAGCAGCTTCGGGACGTCCGCCGAGCAGTACTTC